This T cell receptor (beta chain) is drawn from a study of neurological immune-mediated disorders (dated by TCRdb to between 2018 and 2020). Some background on the complete study: Among the approximately 34 multiple sclerosis patients, relapsing-remitting MS was present in approximately 31 and secondary progressive MS was present in 3. Peripheral blood TCR-beta repertoires from patients with HTLV-I-associated myelopathy (HAM/TSP), patients with multiple sclerosis, and healthy controls were compared in the study using UMI-based sequencing. Alongside PBMC samples, the set of more than 80 TCR-beta libraries contained longitudinal samples, technical triplicates, and paired CD4+ and CD8+ T-cell subsets that had been sorted. The cohort was made up of around 70 subjects, consisting of roughly 15 HAM/TSP patients, some 34 multiple sclerosis patients and about 20 healthy controls.

Libraries from unsorted PBMCs were made from 2 million PBMCs kept in RNAlater at -80 degrees C until RNA extraction. Multiple sclerosis patients were enrolled in a US clinical protocol under which disease progression was evaluated by magnetic resonance imaging. PBMCs were separated from peripheral blood using Ficoll-Hypaque density gradient centrifugation and then cryopreserved in liquid nitrogen. General findings and caveats noted by the study authors: In phylogenetic analysis, the repertoires of 18 of 34 MS patients grouped into a cluster of related CDR3 sequences, which suggests a possible signature at the repertoire level. No identical CDR3 amino acid sequences were found to be shared among expanded clones across subjects, suggesting that TCR-beta repertoires were private in all groups. TCR clonal expansion was highest in HAM/TSP patients and lowest in MS patients, with MS patients falling below even healthy controls. The MS cluster showed no association with clinical or MRI features, and the authors stated that larger cohorts are needed.

This clonotype was seen only a few times. What antigen it recognizes has not been identified. No much larger clone is present one base from it, and per-base qualities are unavailable. cDNA synthesis used template-switch 5'RACE with a primer carrying a 10-nucleotide random unique molecular identifier tagging each TCR transcript. Every sequencing run yielded over 160 million TCR-beta sequences covering 15-18 subjects. The RNeasy kit was used to extract total RNA. TCR-beta VDJ regions were amplified with primers for the TCR constant region and the 5'RACE anchor, using the KAPA Real-time Library Amplification kit. Sample indexes and Illumina adaptors were added in a first PCR, and a second PCR then increased library yield. After purification with Ampure beads, the TCR product of roughly 650 bp was size-selected on a 2% E-gel SizeSelection system. Library quality was checked on a Bioanalyzer, concentration was measured with Qubit, and libraries were quantified with the Kapa Library Quantification kit before pooling. Paired-end 2 x 150 bp sequencing of the libraries was performed on an Illumina HiSeq 2500. To increase sequence diversity, about 23-30% phiX was spiked into each library pool. The authors processed their data as follows. The quality-filtered reads were processed with the UMI-based MiGEC pipeline, whose error correction step removed more than 75% of the raw TCR sequences. VDJ genes were aligned to IMGT germline references, and each clonotype was defined by a unique CDR3 amino acid sequence together with V-J genes. Clonal expansion, Shannon diversity and CDR3 relatedness (CalcPairwiseDistances, ClusterSamples) were evaluated with VDJtools, and phylogenetic trees were built with CLCbio workbench. A clone was classed as expanded if it had 8 or more unique UMIs, a cutoff based on coefficient-of-variation modelling across technical triplicates. TCRdb reprocessed the public reads (quality trimming at Q25 with fastp, clone calling with MiXCR) and kept in-frame beta chains. A single entry per CDR3 protein holds the most common genes and DNA from its merged rows. TCRdb's processing, not the study's, gives the V and J calls here. The sample table contains tens of thousands of distinct CDR3 sequences; only one count was recorded for less than 4% of them. The ten largest account for under 1.5% of the sample.

The germline V gene yields ENHRY for CDR1 and SYGVKD for CDR2. V was cut back by 7 bases and J by 6 bases, leaving a gap of 16 bases between them. The CDR3 contains 13 residues, cysteine and phenylalanine counted. Only the CDR3 DNA is retained, 39 bases long and in frame from the first base. The sequence is built from TRBV10-3 and TRBJ2-7; no D gene is confidently identified. The source of this sequence is a man under 40 with multiple sclerosis. The sample comprised PBMCs. The base sequence is TGTGCCATCAATGTGGAAAGGGAATCCGAGCAGTACTTC. Translated, this gives CAINVERESEQYF.